This entry features one T cell receptor (beta chain) sequence. Its antigen is not known. V lost 4 bases to trimming and J lost 8 bases; unmatched junction nucleotides: 10. This CDR3 region has 15 residues. The germline CDR1 and CDR2 sequences are SNHLY and FYNNEI. This table comes from immunoSEQ multiplex PCR, and its TCRdb copy is limited to in-frame clones, with some not included. This table holds 80,000 to 90,000 clones, roughly 90% found once. This sample is drawn from a study of graft-versus-host responses after intestinal transplantation. Study-wide background: Recipients uniformly received anti-thymocyte globulin induction, followed by tacrolimus and steroids for roughly 3 years. Points from the study as a whole: Among recipient marrow samples, GvH clones were found; some appeared first in ileum or blood. Among circulating GvH clones, peak levels were associated with early post-transplant declines in HvG clones.

J is TRBJ1-2 and V is TRBV2; 10 bases match TRBD1. This TCR was sampled from a human donor who received an intestinal transplant. The sample in question was unstimulated CD4+ T cells sorted from spleen or lymph node cells, obtained before intestinal transplant. CDR3 protein: CASSVVGTGVRGYTF. CDR3 coding DNA: TGTGCCAGCAGTGTAGTTGGGACAGGGGTCCGCGGCTACACCTTC.